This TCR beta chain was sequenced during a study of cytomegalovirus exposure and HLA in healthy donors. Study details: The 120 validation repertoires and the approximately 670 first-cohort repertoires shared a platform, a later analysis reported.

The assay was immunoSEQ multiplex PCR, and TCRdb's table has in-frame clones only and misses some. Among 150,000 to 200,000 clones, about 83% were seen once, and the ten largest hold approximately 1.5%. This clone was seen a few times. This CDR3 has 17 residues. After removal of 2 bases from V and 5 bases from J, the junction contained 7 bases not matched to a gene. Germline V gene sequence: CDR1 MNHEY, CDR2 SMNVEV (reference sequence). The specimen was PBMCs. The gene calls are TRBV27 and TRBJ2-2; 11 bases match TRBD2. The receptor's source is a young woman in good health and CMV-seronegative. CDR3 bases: TGTGCCAGCAGTTTAATTGCTAGCGGGGGGTATACCGGGGAGCTGTTTTTT. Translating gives CASSLIASGGYTGELFF.